A single sample is the source of the 23 T cell receptor beta chains below, sequenced in a study of response to subunit inactivated influenza vaccine. TCRdb fed the RT-PCR reads into MiXCR, producing one record per CDR3 protein. The repertoire holds about 310,000 distinct CDR3 sequences, with 20% to 25% as singletons. Sequenced material: PBMCs from blood, taken less than 22 months after vaccination. These receptor sequences come from a man between 45 and 75 years old who received an inactivated influenza vaccine.

The chain joins TRBV7-9 to TRBJ2-3; TRBD2 aligns across 7 bases. Germline V gives CDR1 SEHNR, CDR2 FQNEAQ (reference sequence). Trimming removed 4 bases from V and 6 bases from J; junction bases left unmatched: 10. The CDR3 sequence is 15 residues long. The CDR3 loop reads CASSYPLARRDTQYF. CDR3 nucleotide sequence: TGTGCCAGCAGCTACCCACTAGCGCGGAGGGATACGCAGTATTTT.

The chain carries TRBV29-1 and TRBJ1-2; a possible D gene is TRBD1 (6 bases). Germline values: CDR1 SQVTM, CDR2 ANQGSEA. Deletions cut 5 bases from V and 5 bases from J, with 15 bases between. This CDR3 comprises 13 residues. The CDR3, as DNA: TGCAGCGTTCCCTCCGGGACATCATATGGCTACACCTTC. Its translation: CSVPSGTSYGYTF.

The J gene is TRBJ2-1, the V gene TRBV19; 11 bases align to TRBD2. V lost 7 bases, J lost 0 bases, and 5 bases stayed unmatched. The CDR3 sequence is 16 residues long. Germline lookup yields CDR1 LNHDA and CDR2 SQIVND (reference sequence). The CDR3 DNA sequence: TGTGCCAGTAACCTTAGCGGGAGGGTCTCCTACAATGAGCAGTTCTTC. Amino acid sequence: CASNLSGRVSYNEQFF.

V and J are TRBV15 and TRBJ2-7; D possibly matches TRBD1 or TRBD2 (5 bases each). V lost 5 bases and J 6 bases, leaving 14 bases between the germline ends. Germline V gives CDR1 LNHNV, CDR2 YYDKDF (reference sequence). CDR3 length: 13 residues. The CDR3 loop reads CATSGGDPLEQYF. The CDR3 coding sequence is TGTGCCACCAGCGGTGGGGACCCACTCGAGCAGTACTTC.

The chain joins TRBV12-3 or TRBV12-4 to TRBJ1-2; a weak D match, TRBD1 (5 bases). V lost 1 base and J lost 13, with 16 bases in between. This CDR3 contains 13 residues. The CDR3 loop reads CASSLVGDGVRTF. CDR3 in DNA: TGTGCCAGCAGTTTAGTGGGGGACGGAGTTCGCACCTTC.

This clonotype came up a few times. The V and J genes are TRBV6-1 and TRBJ1-2, with 11 bases identical to TRBD1. Per the germline V gene, CDR1 is MNHNS and CDR2 is SASEGT. The CDR3 contains 14 residues. J lost 8 bases, V lost 5 bases, and 7 bases had no gene match. The CDR3 region has the DNA TGTGCCAGCAGTCCGGGGGGACAGGGGGGCGGCTACACCTTC. Its protein is CASSPGGQGGGYTF.

This chain links TRBV2 with TRBJ1-6, with 9 bases that match TRBD1. The CDR3 runs to 14 residues. Germline assignment: CDR1 SNHLY and CDR2 FYNNEI. J gave up 6 bases and V 7 bases, and 4 bases lay outside the gene matches. In nucleotides, the CDR3 is TGTGCCAGCATCCGGGACAGGGTTAATTCACCCCTCCACTTT. The encoded protein is CASIRDRVNSPLHF.

The V call is TRBV7-2, the J call TRBJ2-2; D possibly corresponds to TRBD2 (6 bases). Deletions cut 0 bases from V and 6 bases from J, with 8 bases between. The length of the CDR3 is 14 residues. The germline V gene encodes CDR1 SGHTA and CDR2 FQGNSA. The CDR3 region has the DNA TGTGCCAGCAGCTTAGCTAGCGGAGCCGGGGAGCTGTTTTTT. Amino acid sequence: CASSLASGAGELFF.

The chain has TRBV20-1 and TRBJ2-3, with 9 positions matching TRBD2. The CDR3 runs to 15 residues. Germline CDR1 reads DFQATT; CDR2 reads SNEGSKA (reference sequence). V was clipped by 2 bases and J by 3 bases; unmatched bases: 6. The CDR3 reads CSARKTSGRTDTQYF. CDR3 DNA sequence: TGCAGTGCTAGAAAGACTAGCGGAAGAACAGATACGCAGTATTTT.

The chain carries TRBV3-1 and TRBJ2-5, with D hard to call. With 6 bases removed from V and 5 bases from J, the gap between germline ends came to 7 bases. The CDR3 loop spans 11 amino acids. Germline V gene sequence: CDR1 LGHDT, CDR2 YNNKEL (reference sequence). The CDR3 DNA follows: TGTGCCAGCAGGTTGTCGGAGACCCAGTACTTC. Encoded protein: CASRLSETQYF.

There are many counts of this clonotype. The chain recombines TRBV6-2 or TRBV6-3 with TRBJ2-2, with unresolved D. Per germline, CDR1 MNHEY and CDR2 SVGEGT. The CDR3 spans 13 residues. With 0 bases removed from V and 9 bases from J, the gap between germline ends came to 8 bases. CDR3 amino acids: CASSYSRFRELFF. The CDR3 nucleotides are TGTGCCAGCAGTTACTCCCGGTTCAGGGAGCTGTTTTTT.

The sample holds a few counts of this clonotype. The CDR3 protein is CASSYGQGGSPLHF. The CDR3 DNA is TGTGCCAGCAGCTACGGACAGGGGGGATCACCCCTCCACTTT. The chain links TRBV7-9 to TRBJ1-6; 10 bases are shared with TRBD1. Per the germline V gene, CDR1 is SEHNR and CDR2 is FQNEAQ (reference sequence). Trimming at V came to 4 bases and at J to 10 bases, leaving 4 bases not matched to a gene. The CDR3 contains 14 residues.

In its sample, this clonotype was seen a few times. The chain has TRBV7-2 and TRBJ2-1, with unresolved D. This CDR3 has 13 amino acids. V lost 1 base and J 4 bases, leaving 5 bases between the germline ends. Germline assignment: CDR1 SGHTA and CDR2 FQGNSA. This chain's CDR3 is CASSLVHYNEQFF. Written as DNA, the CDR3 is TGTGCCAGCAGCTTAGTGCATTACAATGAGCAGTTCTTC.

The gene calls are TRBV29-1 and TRBJ1-5; no clear D gene. Trimming took 6 bases from V and 1 from J, leaving 13 bases between them. Germline-derived CDR1 and CDR2 are SQVTM and ANQGSEA. The length of the CDR3 is 14 residues. The DNA of the CDR3 is TGCAGCGTCCTCGAGGCGGGAAGCAATCAGCCCCAGCATTTT. Its protein is CSVLEAGSNQPQHF.

The chain combines TRBV7-2 with TRBJ2-5; maybe TRBD1 (6 bases). The CDR3 runs 15 residues. Germline CDR1 and CDR2: SGHTA and FQGNSA. Trimming pared 4 bases from V and 0 bases from J, leaving 12 bases between. The CDR3 protein is CASSYSQGYQETQYF. Written as DNA, the CDR3 is TGTGCCAGCAGCTACTCACAGGGCTACCAAGAGACCCAGTACTTC.

This clonotype has just one count. This chain uses TRBV29-1 with TRBJ2-3; 8 nucleotides align to TRBD2. V lost 1 base and J lost 5; bases outside the gene matches: 14. The CDR3 is 17 residues long. Germline V gives CDR1 SQVTM, CDR2 ANQGSEA. Written as DNA, the CDR3 is TGCAGCGTTGAAGGGCCAGCGGGAGCGCTAGGGGGAGATACGCAGTATTTT. Translation gives CSVEGPAGALGGDTQYF.

The chain joins TRBV20-1 to TRBJ2-1; 8 bases are a match to TRBD1. Germline-derived CDR1 and CDR2 are DFQATT and SNEGSKA (reference sequence). The length of the CDR3 is 18 residues. Unmatched junction bases numbered 16, after V lost 6 bases and J lost 0 bases. The DNA of the CDR3 is TGCAGTGCCACGGGACAGGAGTACGTCAGCAGCTCCTACAATGAGCAGTTCTTC. Translating gives CSATGQEYVSSSYNEQFF.

This clonotype was recorded many times. V gene TRBV7-2 combines with J gene TRBJ1-5; D ambiguous. V lost 5 bases and J lost 4, with 6 bases in between. CDR1 and CDR2 from the germline V gene are SGHTA and FQGNSA. The length of the CDR3 is 12 residues. In DNA form, the CDR3 reads TGTGCCAGCAGCGGATATAATCAGCCCCAGCATTTT. Protein: CASSGYNQPQHF.

This clonotype occurred a few times. The CDR3 spells CASSQDGRVQPQHF. DNA of the CDR3: TGTGCCAGCAGCCAAGATGGCAGGGTGCAGCCCCAGCATTTT. V is TRBV3-1 and J is TRBJ1-5; TRBD1 might be the D (5 bases). Trimming took off 0 bases at V and 7 bases at J, with 10 bases between the two ends. The CDR3 totals 14 residues. Per germline, CDR1 LGHDT and CDR2 YNNKEL (reference sequence). The variable domain in full, with the rest retrieved from reference TRBV3-1 and TRBJ1-5, is DTAVSQTPKYLVTQMGNDKSIKCEQNLGHDTMYWYKQDSKKFLKIMFSYNNKELIINETVPNRFSPKSPDKAHLNLHINSLELGDSAVYFCASSQDGRVQPQHFGDGTRLSIL.

This sequence joins TRBV18 and TRBJ2-7; D perhaps matches TRBD1 (6 bases). Germline V gives CDR1 KGHSH, CDR2 LQKENI. The CDR3 contains 13 residues. Between the trimmed V and J ends, which lost 6 bases and 2 bases, there was a span of 11 bases. The CDR3 region is CASSLGAAYEQYF. The CDR3, as DNA: TGTGCCAGCTCCCTGGGGGCGGCCTACGAGCAGTACTTC.

The rearrangement joins TRBV7-9 to TRBJ2-1, with TRBD2 matching 9 bases. V lost 5 bases to trimming and J lost 5 bases; unmatched junction nucleotides: 7. The CDR3 extends over 15 amino acids. Germline V gene sequence: CDR1 SEHNR, CDR2 FQNEAQ (reference sequence). The DNA for the CDR3 is TGTGCCAGCAGCCAAGGACTAGCGAGAGACAATGAGCAGTTCTTC. Its translation is CASSQGLARDNEQFF.

This clonotype was seen more than once but under ten times. This rearrangement joins TRBV5-5 to TRBJ1-2; TRBD1 is a possible D gene (5 bases). With 2 bases removed from V and 0 bases from J, the gap between germline ends came to 8 bases. The length of the CDR3 is 14 residues. CDR1 is SGHKS and CDR2 is YYEKEE in the germline V gene (reference sequence). The CDR3 coding sequence is TGTGCCAGCAGCTTAAGACAGACTAACTATGGCTACACCTTC. Its translation is CASSLRQTNYGYTF.

This clonotype turned up a few times. The V and J genes are TRBV20-1 and TRBJ1-5; maybe TRBD1 (5 bases). The V gene lost 3 bases and the J gene lost 4 bases, with 22 bases spanning the gap. Per the germline V gene, CDR1 is DFQATT and CDR2 is SNEGSKA (reference sequence). This CDR3 has 17 amino acids. CDR3 DNA: TGCAGTGCTAGCTGGGACGGAAGTCTCTCTGGGAATCAGCCCCAGCATTTT. Protein: CSASWDGSLSGNQPQHF.